Each of the 21 T cell receptor beta chains below was sequenced from the same sample in a study of cytomegalovirus exposure and HLA in healthy donors. A multiplex PCR was run with 60 Vbeta primers and 13 Jbeta primers. TCRdb's table, derived via immunoSEQ multiplex PCR, lists solely in-frame clones and lacks some. The data contain fewer than 200,000 clones, 75% to 80% of them seen just once; the ten biggest clones take up approximately 2.6%. The material sequenced was PBMCs. Every receptor here comes from a female donor in good health and CMV-seronegative.

By share, this clone counts as medium-sized. The gene calls are TRBV4-3 and TRBJ1-1; maybe TRBD1 (5 bases). The CDR3 covers 15 residues. The V end was cut by 4 bases, the J end by 5 bases, with 17 bases between. Germline V gene sequence: CDR1 LGHNA, CDR2 YSLEER. The CDR3 DNA is TGCGCCAGCAGCCGGACCACAGGTTCACTAACTGAAGCTTTCTTT. Residues: CASSRTTGSLTEAFF.

The chain links TRBV9 to TRBJ2-3; 7 bases match TRBD2. The ends lost 5 bases at V and 1 base at J; junction bases unmatched: 13. This CDR3 is 17 amino acids long. In germline, CDR1 is SGDLS, CDR2 YYNGEE. CDR3 sequence reads: CASSYRPGGGGTDTQYF. In nucleotides, the CDR3 is TGTGCCAGCAGTTATCGTCCGGGTGGGGGGGGCACAGATACGCAGTATTTT.

The chain combines TRBV7-2 with TRBJ2-3; 7 bases are shared with TRBD2. V shed 10 bases and J 1 base; nucleotides not matched to a gene: 8. Germline CDR1 reads SGHTA; CDR2 reads FQGNSA. The CDR3 consists of 14 residues. The CDR3 DNA is TGTGCCAACCGCGCGGGAGTCGGCACAGATACGCAGTATTTT. Protein: CANRAGVGTDTQYF.

This clone was seen only once. The V gene is TRBV11-3, the J gene TRBJ2-7; 8 bases are a match to TRBD2. This CDR3 spans 14 amino acids. CDR1 is SGHNT and CDR2 is YENEEA in the germline V gene. J lost 2 bases, V lost 3 bases, and 3 bases had no gene match. Here the CDR3 reads CASSLGSGAYEQYF. The CDR3 DNA is TGTGCCAGCAGCTTGGGTAGCGGGGCCTACGAGCAGTACTTC.

The chain recombines TRBV6-1 with TRBJ1-5, with 8 bases lining up with TRBD1. This CDR3 comprises 14 residues. Unmatched junction bases numbered 6, after V lost 8 bases and J lost 3 bases. Germline V gene sequence: CDR1 MNHNS, CDR2 SASEGT. The CDR3 sequence: CASRQGTTNQPQHF. The CDR3 region has the DNA TGTGCCAGCCGACAGGGGACTACCAATCAGCCCCAGCATTTT.

The rearrangement uses TRBV29-1 and TRBJ2-1; D might be TRBD2 (6 bases). Looked up from germline, CDR1 is SQVTM and CDR2 is ANQGSEA. The CDR3 has 11 amino acids. Between the trimmed V and J ends, which lost 5 bases and 8 bases, there was a span of 10 bases. The CDR3 sequence: CSVIGGYEQFF. The CDR3 nucleotides are TGCAGCGTTATTGGGGGGTATGAGCAGTTCTTC.

The V and J genes are TRBV19 and TRBJ2-1, with 7 bases matching TRBD2. The CDR3 runs to 15 residues. In germline, CDR1 is LNHDA, CDR2 SQIVND (reference sequence). The V gene end was trimmed by 3 bases and the J gene end by 8 bases; junction bases not matched to a gene: 10. The CDR3 region has the DNA TGTGCCAGTAGTATGCTAGCGGCCAGGAGTGATGAGCAGTTCTTC. Amino acids: CASSMLAARSDEQFF.

The chain recombines TRBV18 with TRBJ1-3, with 8 positions matching TRBD1. V trimming: 1 base; J trimming: 6 bases; junction bases outside the gene matches: 5. The CDR3 covers 15 residues. Germline V gives CDR1 KGHSH, CDR2 LQKENI. This CDR3 reads CASSPRLGQENTIYF. The CDR3 nucleotides are TGTGCCAGCTCACCACGGTTGGGACAGGAAAACACCATATATTTT. Full variable domain (outside the CDR3, taken from reference TRBV18 and TRBJ1-3): NAGVMQNPRHLVRRRGQEARLRCSPMKGHSHVYWYRQLPEEGLKFMVYLQKENIIDESGMPKERFSAEFPKEGPSILRIQQVVRGDSAAYFCASSPRLGQENTIYFGEGSWLTVV.

This clone was seen once. The chain links TRBV29-1 to TRBJ1-2, with 7 bases identical to TRBD1. The J segment lost 6 bases and the V segment lost 5 bases, leaving 3 bases of the junction unmatched. Germline V CDR1 and CDR2: SQVTM, ANQGSEA. The CDR3 extends over 11 amino acids. The DNA for the CDR3 is TGCAGCGTTAGACAGGGTAATGGCTACACCTTC. This gives the protein CSVRQGNGYTF.

The CDR3 bases are TGTGCCAGCAGTCCCGGACAGGGCACAGATACGCAGTATTTT. Amino acid sequence: CASSPGQGTDTQYF. The genes are TRBV6-1 and TRBJ2-3; TRBD1 matches at 7 bases. V lost 5 bases, J lost 1 base, and 3 bases stayed unmatched. This CDR3 has 14 amino acids. Germline lookup yields CDR1 MNHNS and CDR2 SASEGT.

The chain links TRBV5-5 to TRBJ2-5, with D perhaps TRBD2 (7 bases). Germline-derived CDR1 and CDR2 are SGHKS and YYEKEE (reference sequence). This CDR3 spans 15 amino acids. Trimming took 2 bases from V and 5 from J, leaving 16 bases between them. CDR3 region: CASSFLPGGDETQYF. In DNA form, the CDR3 reads TGTGCCAGCAGCTTTTTACCGGGGGGCGACGAGACCCAGTACTTC. The whole variable domain, remainder taken from reference TRBV5-5 and TRBJ2-5, is DAGVTQSPTHLIKTRGQQVTLRCSPISGHKSVSWYQQVLGQGPQFIFQYYEKEERGRGNFPDRFSARQFPNYSSELNVNALLLGDSALYLCASSFLPGGDETQYFGPGTRLLVL.

This rearrangement joins TRBV4-1 to TRBJ1-5, with D tentatively TRBD1 (5 bases). Trimming pared 2 bases from V and 7 bases from J, leaving 18 bases between. This CDR3 is 16 amino acids long. Germline CDR1 MGHRA, CDR2 YSYEKL. CDR3 in DNA: TGCGCCAGCAGCCAACTTCAGGGAATATACCCCCAGCCCCAGCATTTT. Translating gives CASSQLQGIYPQPQHF.

The J gene is TRBJ2-2, the V gene TRBV5-1, with D maybe TRBD1 (6 bases). Germline V lookup: CDR1 SGHRS, CDR2 YFSETQ. This CDR3 has 16 amino acids. V was shortened by 4 bases and J by 1 base, with 14 bases between the two germline ends. The CDR3 nucleotides are TGCGCCAGCAGCCTTGCGACAGGACTGAACACCGGGGAGCTGTTTTTT. This gives the protein CASSLATGLNTGELFF.

The V and J genes are TRBV2 and TRBJ1-1; D gene ambiguous. CDR3 length: 13 amino acids. V dropped 6 bases and J dropped 1 base, with 9 bases sitting between them. Germline V lookup: CDR1 SNHLY, CDR2 FYNNEI. The CDR3 sequence is CASRNSGNTEAFF. The CDR3 DNA sequence: TGTGCCAGCAGAAATAGTGGGAACACTGAAGCTTTCTTT.

The chain uses TRBV15 and TRBJ1-3; D is possibly TRBD1 (6 bases). The CDR3 extends over 15 amino acids. V lost 4 bases and J lost 3, with 13 bases in between. Germline CDR1 LNHNV, CDR2 YYDKDF (reference sequence). This chain's CDR3 is CATSTGGAGGNTIYF. As DNA, the CDR3 is TGTGCCACCAGCACGGGGGGCGCGGGTGGAAACACCATATATTTT.

This chain links TRBV9 with TRBJ2-5, with TRBD2 as a possible D gene (6 bases). Germline V gene sequence: CDR1 SGDLS, CDR2 YYNGEE. This CDR3 spans 14 amino acids. Trimming left V 0 bases short and J 8 bases short, with 14 bases between. DNA for the CDR3: TGTGCCAGCAGCGTAGAGGGCGGGGCGGGAACCCAGTACTTC. This gives the protein CASSVEGGAGTQYF.

This chain joins TRBV5-1 and TRBJ2-2; the D is unclear. The CDR3 sequence is 16 residues long. V shed 0 bases and J shed 1 base, with 10 bases lying between them. In germline, CDR1 is SGHRS, CDR2 YFSETQ. CDR3 sequence (DNA): TGCGCCAGCAGCTTGGCCTCTCTCAGGAACACCGGGGAGCTGTTTTTT. It codes for CASSLASLRNTGELFF. Filled out from reference TRBV5-1 and TRBJ2-2, the complete variable domain reads KAGVTQTPRYLIKTRGQQVTLSCSPISGHRSVSWYQQTPGQGLQFLFEYFSETQRNKGNFPGRFSGRQFSNSRSEMNVSTLELGDSALYLCASSLASLRNTGELFFGEGSRLTVL.

With respect to this clone: The junction departs from germline at one end; a sequencing error may be responsible. This chain joins TRBV19 and TRBJ1-5; 7 bases align to TRBD1. CDR3 size: 16 residues. The germline V gene encodes CDR1 LNHDA and CDR2 SQIVND (reference sequence). CDR3 bases: TGTGCCAGCAGTAGTAGTAGGGACAGAAGAAATCAGCCCCAGCATTTT. Its protein product is CASSSSRDRRNQPQHF. The full variable domain, with the rest looked up from reference TRBV19 and TRBJ1-5, is DGGITQSPKYLFRKEGQNVTLSCEQNLNHDAMYWYRQDPGQGLRLIYYSQIVNDFQKGDIAEGYSVSREKKESFPLTVTSAQKNPTAFYLCASSSSRDRRNQPQHFGDGTRLSIL.

The chain has TRBV5-4 and TRBJ2-5, with TRBD2 matching over 8 bases. J was trimmed by 2 bases and V by 4 bases; bases with no gene match: 10. CDR3 length: 16 amino acids. Germline V gene sequence: CDR1 SGHNT, CDR2 YYREEE (reference sequence). The CDR3 sequence: CASSPEGGGKQETQYF. The DNA for the CDR3 is TGTGCCAGCAGCCCGGAGGGCGGGGGGAAACAAGAGACCCAGTACTTC.

This chain links TRBV5-1 with TRBJ2-7; a weak D match, TRBD2 (6 bases). The CDR3 loop spans 14 amino acids. In germline, CDR1 is SGHRS, CDR2 YFSETQ. V was cut by 5 bases and J by 0 bases, with 12 bases left in between. CDR3 in amino acids: CASRPGGSSYEQYF. The CDR3 region has the DNA TGCGCCAGCAGACCCGGGGGAAGCTCCTACGAGCAGTACTTC.

This clone showed up just a few times. The rearrangement uses TRBV6-1 and TRBJ2-3; D is possibly TRBD2 (6 bases). Germline CDR1 MNHNS, CDR2 SASEGT. The V end was cut by 5 bases, the J end by 4 bases, with 16 bases between. The CDR3 is 15 amino acids. In nucleotides, the CDR3 is TGTGCCAGCAGTCCCCTAAAGACTAGTTCAGATACGCAGTATTTT. It codes for CASSPLKTSSDTQYF.